These 7 T cell receptor beta chains were all obtained from the same sample, sequenced in a study of blood T cell repertoires in COVID-19. TCRdb's copy holds only in-frame clones and misses some; the assay was immunoSEQ multiplex PCR. Found here are about 99,000 clones, about four fifths of them singletons; the top ten hold approximately 3.5%. Sequenced material: peripheral blood. The receptors were gathered from a woman of 80 years or more with active or convalescent COVID-19.

This chain connects TRBV10-3 to TRBJ1-5; D call uncertain. V was shortened by 0 bases and J by 6 bases, with 6 bases between the two germline ends. Germline V gene sequence: CDR1 ENHRY, CDR2 SYGVKD. The CDR3 runs 13 residues. In DNA, the CDR3 is TGTGCCATCAGTGAGTCTCTTCTTCAGCCCCAGCATTTT. This codes for CAISESLLQPQHF.

The CDR3 loop is CASSFGTDQETQYF. The CDR3, as DNA: TGTGCCAGCAGCTTCGGGACAGATCAAGAGACCCAGTACTTC. The chain combines TRBV7-3 with TRBJ2-5, with TRBD1 matching over 7 bases. V shed 3 bases, J shed 2 bases, and the junction held 3 bases outside the gene matches. Looked up from germline, CDR1 is SGHTA and CDR2 is FQGTGA. CDR3 length: 14 amino acids.

The rearrangement joins TRBV6-5 to TRBJ1-2, with 7 nucleotides matching TRBD1. J lost 5 bases, V lost 5 bases, and 11 bases had no gene match. This CDR3 is built from 15 residues. Looked up from germline, CDR1 is MNHEY and CDR2 is SVGAGI. The CDR3 coding sequence is TGTGCCAGCAGTCTTTCCGGGACAGTTTATTATGGCTACACCTTC. This translates into CASSLSGTVYYGYTF.

This clone was observed once. The chain carries TRBV5-1 and TRBJ2-3; D is possibly TRBD2 (6 bases). Germline CDR1 is SGHRS and CDR2 is YFSETQ. The CDR3 length is 14 residues. Trimming took 5 bases from V and 5 from J, leaving 15 bases between them. The CDR3 DNA is TGCGCCAGCAGATCGGCAGGAGGGCAAGATACGCAGTATTTT. Protein: CASRSAGGQDTQYF.

The CDR3: CASSLARDREYNEQFF. The CDR3 DNA follows: TGCGCCAGCAGCCTGGCCAGGGACAGGGAATACAATGAGCAGTTCTTC. This chain joins TRBV5-1 and TRBJ2-1; TRBD1 aligns across 9 bases. The CDR3 has 16 amino acids. V dropped 4 bases and J dropped 4; count of bases not matched to a gene: 9. CDR1 and CDR2 from the germline V gene are SGHRS and YFSETQ. Looking up the rest from reference TRBV5-1 and TRBJ2-1 gives the full variable domain: KAGVTQTPRYLIKTRGQQVTLSCSPISGHRSVSWYQQTPGQGLQFLFEYFSETQRNKGNFPGRFSGRQFSNSRSEMNVSTLELGDSALYLCASSLARDREYNEQFFGPGTRLTVL.

The rearrangement uses TRBV5-6 and TRBJ2-7; D unresolved. The CDR3 totals 11 residues. V was shortened by 3 bases and J by 8 bases, with 9 bases between the two germline ends. Looked up from germline, CDR1 is SGHDT and CDR2 is YYEEEE. CDR3 amino acids: CASSSGPQQYF. The CDR3 region has the DNA TGTGCCAGCAGCTCAGGCCCCCAGCAGTACTTC.

The gene calls are TRBV28 and TRBJ1-2; 8 nucleotides match TRBD1. Germline V lookup: CDR1 MDHEN, CDR2 SYDVKM. The V gene end was trimmed by 6 bases and the J gene end by 3 bases; junction bases not matched to a gene: 9. This CDR3 has 15 amino acids. This CDR3 is CASRQTGVSDYGYTF. CDR3 nucleotide sequence: TGTGCCAGCAGACAGACAGGGGTTTCGGACTATGGCTACACCTTC.